The 32 T cell receptor beta chains presented below share a single source sample, sequenced in a study of shared clonotypes between healthy human individuals. This table comes from immunoSEQ multiplex PCR, and its TCRdb copy is limited to in-frame clones, with some not included. Of around 1,900,000 clones listed, 90% to 95% are singletons. Naive CD8 cells were CD45RO-negative, positively selected for CCR7, excluding terminally differentiated effector memory CD45RA+ cells. Source material: naive CD8+ T cells from PBMCs. These receptors all come from a man between 18 and 29 years old in good health. Some clones in this sample may be carry-over from other donors' samples.

This clone was picked up one time. This chain uses TRBV13 with TRBJ2-7, with D possibly being TRBD2 (5 bases). Germline V gene lookup returns CDR1 PRHDT and CDR2 FYEKMQ (reference sequence). The V and J ends lost 5 bases and 3 bases respectively, with 11 bases between them. The CDR3 runs to 13 residues. CDR3 amino acids: CASSRASRYEQYF. The CDR3 DNA sequence: TGTGCCAGCAGCCGCGCTAGCCGCTACGAGCAGTACTTC.

The V call is TRBV4-1, the J call TRBJ2-1, with unresolved D. V lost 0 bases and J lost 0, with 9 bases in between. CDR3 size: 16 residues. CDR1 and CDR2 from the germline V gene are MGHRA and YSYEKL. The CDR3 loop is CASSQDSRSSYNEQFF. CDR3 DNA: TGCGCCAGCAGCCAAGATAGTCGGAGCTCCTACAATGAGCAGTTCTTC.

The chain has TRBV11-2 and TRBJ2-1; D possibly corresponds to TRBD2 (5 bases). CDR3 length: 14 amino acids. Germline V gives CDR1 SGHAT, CDR2 FQNNGV. V lost 5 bases and J lost 2, with 10 bases in between. Here the CDR3 DNA reads TGTGCCAGCAGCCCTCCCGGGACCTACAATGAGCAGTTCTTC. Protein sequence: CASSPPGTYNEQFF.

The rearrangement links TRBV28 to TRBJ2-7; the match to TRBD1 covers 8 bases. J was trimmed by 0 bases and V by 6 bases; bases with no gene match: 7. The CDR3 runs 15 residues. Germline V gene data show CDR1 as MDHEN and CDR2 as SYDVKM. The CDR3 nucleotides are TGTGCCAGCAGGTACCGGGACAGGCACTCCTACGAGCAGTACTTC. Translating it yields CASRYRDRHSYEQYF.

The chain employs TRBV28 and TRBJ2-5, with 12 positions matching TRBD2. The V gene's germline CDR1 is MDHEN and CDR2 SYDVKM. CDR3 length: 18 amino acids. Trimming took 11 bases from V and 1 from J; bases not matched to a gene: 17. CDR3 nucleotides: TGTGCCGCGACTAGCGGGAGAGTCGGAAGGTCAGGCCAAGAGACCCAGTACTTC. This sequence encodes CAATSGRVGRSGQETQYF.

This chain uses TRBV11-1 with TRBJ2-7; 10 bases align to TRBD2. J was trimmed by 0 bases and V by 5 bases; bases with no gene match: 4. The CDR3 sequence is 15 residues long. CDR1 is SGHAT, CDR2 FQDESV, per germline (reference sequence). In DNA form, the CDR3 reads TGTGCCAGCAGCGTTGGACTAGCGGCCTCCTACGAGCAGTACTTC. Its translation is CASSVGLAASYEQYF.

This clone was counted once. V usage is TRBV27 and J usage is TRBJ1-1, with D perhaps matching TRBD1 (6 bases). This CDR3 has 15 residues. Germline CDR1 and CDR2: MNHEY and SMNVEV (reference sequence). V lost 3 bases to trimming and J lost 4 bases, with 15 bases between them. CDR3 residues: CASSLRRGAGTEAFF. In DNA, the CDR3 is TGTGCCAGCAGTTTGAGACGGGGGGCGGGCACTGAAGCTTTCTTT.

This sequence joins TRBV6-5 and TRBJ1-1; TRBD1 matches 10 bases. The CDR3 runs 14 residues. Germline lookup yields CDR1 MNHEY and CDR2 SVGAGI. V trimming: 5 bases; J trimming: 7 bases; junction bases outside the gene matches: 7. The CDR3 reads CASSLWTGGNEAFF. In DNA form, the CDR3 reads TGTGCCAGCAGTCTCTGGACAGGGGGTAATGAAGCTTTCTTT.

The sample holds one count of this clone. V usage is TRBV27 and J usage is TRBJ1-5, with D perhaps TRBD1 (6 bases). The CDR3 runs to 16 residues. Germline CDR1 MNHEY, CDR2 SMNVEV (reference sequence). The V gene lost 8 bases and the J gene lost 3 bases, with 20 bases spanning the gap. The chain's CDR3 is CASAGVGPGFNQPQHF. The CDR3 DNA reads as TGTGCCAGCGCAGGGGTCGGGCCAGGGTTCAATCAGCCCCAGCATTTT.

The V and J genes are TRBV2 and TRBJ2-7; 7 bases match TRBD1. Germline assignment: CDR1 SNHLY and CDR2 FYNNEI. V was clipped by 8 bases and J by 2 bases; unmatched bases: 9. This CDR3 is 14 amino acids long. The CDR3 coding sequence is TGTGCCAGCCTGCTGACAGGGATGACCTACGAGCAGTACTTC. As protein: CASLLTGMTYEQYF.

The rearrangement uses TRBV7-6 and TRBJ2-7; D might be TRBD1 (6 bases). Per germline, CDR1 SGHVS and CDR2 FNYEAQ. The CDR3 length is 14 residues. The V end was cut by 5 bases, the J end by 3 bases, with 14 bases between. Here the CDR3 DNA reads TGTGCCAGCAGCCCGGGACAAGTATACTACGAGCAGTACTTC. This translates into CASSPGQVYYEQYF.

V usage is TRBV27 and J usage is TRBJ2-7, with a possible D match to TRBD2 (7 bases). The CDR3 loop spans 13 amino acids. Per germline, CDR1 MNHEY and CDR2 SMNVEV (reference sequence). CDR3 sequence reads: CATRGGGSYEQYF. Written as DNA, the CDR3 is TGTGCGACTCGGGGAGGGGGCTCCTACGAGCAGTACTTC.

The CDR3 DNA sequence: TGTGCCAGCTCATCCTACGGCGGCGGATTGGACTATGGCTACACCTTC. Its protein is CASSSYGGGLDYGYTF. The chain has TRBV18 and TRBJ1-2; D not resolved. Germline V gene sequence: CDR1 KGHSH, CDR2 LQKENI. Trimming cost V 5 bases and J 3 bases, with 19 bases left between them. This CDR3 contains 16 residues.

The sample holds a few counts of this clone. V usage is TRBV7-9 and J usage is TRBJ1-5, with 9 positions matching TRBD1. This CDR3 contains 15 residues. Germline V gives CDR1 SEHNR, CDR2 FQNEAQ (reference sequence). J gave up 5 bases and V 4 bases, and 6 bases lay outside the gene matches. As DNA, the CDR3 is TGTGCCAGCAGCTCACAGGGGGCGCGAGATCAGCCCCAGCATTTT. It yields the protein CASSSQGARDQPQHF.

The genes are TRBV2 and TRBJ2-4; 7 bases line up with TRBD2. The junction had 10 bases not matched to a gene; V was cut back by 8 bases and J by 6 bases. The CDR3 consists of 14 residues. Germline V gene sequence: CDR1 SNHLY, CDR2 FYNNEI. DNA for the CDR3: TGTGCCAGCCGAGAGGGGCTAGCGGTAAACATTCAGTACTTC. It translates to CASREGLAVNIQYF.

This clone has just a few counts. The chain recombines TRBV29-1 with TRBJ1-1; D unresolved. The ends were cut back, 3 bases at V and 0 bases at J, with 14 bases in the middle. In germline, CDR1 is SQVTM, CDR2 ANQGSEA. The CDR3 loop spans 15 amino acids. The CDR3, as DNA: TGCAGCGTTGATTTAGGACGGAACATGAACACTGAAGCTTTCTTT. Protein: CSVDLGRNMNTEAFF.

V gene TRBV5-4 combines with J gene TRBJ2-7; possible D gene TRBD2, 5 bases. There are 16 residues in the CDR3. Deletions cut 3 bases from V and 7 bases from J, with 23 bases between. The V gene's germline CDR1 is SGHNT and CDR2 YYREEE (reference sequence). The CDR3 region is CASSSGGVGERIEQYF. The CDR3 DNA sequence: TGTGCCAGCAGCTCCGGTGGGGTCGGGGAAAGGATAGAGCAGTACTTC.

This chain joins TRBV7-9 and TRBJ1-6, with 7 nucleotides matching TRBD1. The CDR3 is 13 amino acids. CDR1 and CDR2 from the germline V gene are SEHNR and FQNEAQ (reference sequence). The V gene end was trimmed by 7 bases and the J gene end by 9 bases; junction bases not matched to a gene: 6. The CDR3 sequence is CASIGQATSPLHF. The CDR3 DNA reads as TGTGCCAGCATCGGACAGGCCACTTCACCCCTCCACTTT. The full variable domain, in which reference TRBV7-9 and TRBJ1-6 provide the parts outside the CDR3, is DTGVSQNPRHKITKRGQNVTFRCDPISEHNRLYWYRQTLGQGPEFLTYFQNEAQLEKSRLLSDRFSAERPKGSFSTLEIQRTEQGDSAMYLCASIGQATSPLHFGNGTRLTVT.

The gene calls are TRBV6-1 and TRBJ2-5; D may be TRBD2 (5 bases). This CDR3 has 14 residues. V was shortened by 4 bases and J by 0 bases, with 9 bases between the two germline ends. Looked up from germline, CDR1 is MNHNS and CDR2 is SASEGT. The CDR3 DNA is TGTGCCAGCAGTGTGATCGGGGACCAAGAGACCCAGTACTTC. Translation gives CASSVIGDQETQYF.

This clone appeared a single time. V gene TRBV18 combines with J gene TRBJ2-3; weak D call: TRBD1 (5 bases). The CDR3 has 20 residues. Germline lookup yields CDR1 KGHSH and CDR2 LQKENI. V was shortened by 3 bases and J by 0 bases, with 25 bases between the two germline ends. The DNA for the CDR3 is TGTGCCAGCTCACCCAGGGCGGCAGGGAAACATATTACTAGCACAGATACGCAGTATTTT. Protein: CASSPRAAGKHITSTDTQYF.

DNA of the CDR3: TGTGCCAGCAGCTCCCCCGGGACTAGGCTTTACGAGCAGTACTTC. The encoded protein is CASSSPGTRLYEQYF. The V gene is TRBV7-9, the J gene TRBJ2-7; the match to TRBD2 covers 8 bases. Unmatched junction bases numbered 9, after V lost 4 bases and J lost 4 bases. The CDR3 has 15 residues. Germline CDR1 and CDR2: SEHNR and FQNEAQ (reference sequence).

The chain is built from TRBV28 and TRBJ1-2; perhaps TRBD1 as D (5 bases). V shed 4 bases and J shed 4 bases, with 16 bases lying between them. The CDR3 runs 15 residues. CDR1 MDHEN and CDR2 SYDVKM come from the germline V gene. The CDR3 region is CASSSHLEGTYGYTF. CDR3 nucleotide sequence: TGTGCCAGCAGTTCTCACCTCGAGGGGACCTATGGCTACACCTTC.

This chain links TRBV29-1 with TRBJ2-7, with D perhaps matching TRBD2 (6 bases). The CDR3 covers 12 residues. Trimming left V 3 bases short and J 2 bases short, with 8 bases between. Germline CDR1 reads SQVTM; CDR2 reads ANQGSEA. CDR3 protein: CSVDSGAYEQYF. CDR3 bases: TGCAGCGTTGACTCGGGGGCCTACGAGCAGTACTTC.

The J gene is TRBJ1-1, the V gene TRBV6-1; the D is unclear. CDR1 and CDR2 (germline): MNHNS, SASEGT. Trimming cost V 1 base and J 11 bases, with 17 bases left between them. The CDR3 covers 14 residues. The CDR3 DNA sequence: TGTGCCAGCAGTGAAGACCGCGATAGGAGCTACGCTTTCTTT. Its translation is CASSEDRDRSYAFF.

This clone turned up a few times. The J gene is TRBJ1-2, the V gene TRBV27; tentatively, D is TRBD1 (5 bases). The CDR3 is made up of 13 amino acids. The germline V gene encodes CDR1 MNHEY and CDR2 SMNVEV (reference sequence). V was trimmed by 8 bases and J by 8 bases, leaving 18 bases between them. The CDR3 bases are TGTGCCAGCGGCCCCTTGGGGGGTATGGGCTACACCTTC. Protein: CASGPLGGMGYTF.

To note about this clone: The same CDR3 is also encoded by other DNA sequences in this sample. The rearrangement uses TRBV7-9 and TRBJ2-7, with D possibly matching TRBD1 (5 bases). This CDR3 spans 13 amino acids. V gave up 0 bases and J gave up 4 bases, with 7 bases separating them. Looked up from germline, CDR1 is SEHNR and CDR2 is FQNEAQ (reference sequence). The DNA for the CDR3 is TGTGCCAGCAGCTTAGCGCAGGGATACGAGCAGTACTTC. Translation: CASSLAQGYEQYF. Complete variable domain (other parts from reference TRBV7-9 and TRBJ2-7): DTGVSQNPRHKITKRGQNVTFRCDPISEHNRLYWYRQTLGQGPEFLTYFQNEAQLEKSRLLSDRFSAERPKGSFSTLEIQRTEQGDSAMYLCASSLAQGYEQYFGPGTRLTVT.

The chain employs TRBV2 and TRBJ1-2; the D is unclear. V dropped 11 bases and J dropped 4 bases, with 17 bases sitting between them. This CDR3 region has 13 residues. Germline CDR1 is SNHLY and CDR2 is FYNNEI. This chain's CDR3 is CARTLEGSYGYTF. The DNA for the CDR3 is TGTGCCCGGACTCTTGAGGGAAGCTATGGCTACACCTTC.

A single count supports this clone. This chain joins TRBV13 and TRBJ2-7; 8 bases line up with TRBD2. This CDR3 contains 19 residues. CDR1 and CDR2 from the germline V gene are PRHDT and FYEKMQ (reference sequence). The V segment lost 2 bases and the J segment 0 bases; nucleotides outside the gene matches: 15. CDR3 bases: TGTGCCAGCAGCTTAAAGCGGGAGTCGCTGCGCCCCAACTCCTACGAGCAGTACTTC. Protein product: CASSLKRESLRPNSYEQYF.

The chain recombines TRBV30 with TRBJ2-1; weak D call: TRBD1 (6 bases). Germline CDR1 and CDR2: GTSNPN and SVGIG (reference sequence). V was trimmed by 2 bases and J by 6 bases, leaving 14 bases between them. The CDR3 totals 14 residues. CDR3 bases: TGTGCCTGGAGTCTGGGGGCGTCGGGCAATGAGCAGTTCTTC. This encodes CAWSLGASGNEQFF.

The chain links TRBV10-3 to TRBJ2-1; 8 positions match TRBD1. V was pared by 6 bases and J by 4 bases, with 8 bases of the junction left unmatched. CDR3 length equals 15 residues. Germline CDR1 reads ENHRY; CDR2 reads SYGVKD. The CDR3 nucleotides read TGTGCCATCAGGGGTTTAGGACAGGGATACAATGAGCAGTTCTTC. Translating it yields CAIRGLGQGYNEQFF.

The chain has TRBV9 and TRBJ2-6; a possible D gene is TRBD2 (6 bases). The CDR3 contains 16 residues. With 3 bases removed from V and 0 bases from J, the gap between germline ends came to 10 bases. Per the germline V gene, CDR1 is SGDLS and CDR2 is YYNGEE. CDR3 sequence: CASSARRVSGANVLTF. The CDR3 region has the DNA TGTGCCAGCAGCGCCAGGAGGGTCTCTGGGGCCAACGTCCTGACTTTC.

V usage is TRBV21-1 and J usage is TRBJ2-3; no check of the table's D call, TRBD1, against the DNA was made. TRBV21-1 is labeled a pseudogene. The CDR3 consists of 17 residues. The CDR3 protein is CASSKGHRRTGQDTQYF. The DNA for the CDR3 is TGTGCCAGCAGCAAAGGTCATCGGAGGACAGGGCAAGATACGCAGTATTTT.